The rows below give T cell receptor beta chains drawn from one sample of a study of CD8+CD57+ T cells in acquired aplastic anemia. TCRdb itself ran the reads through MiXCR, one entry per CDR3 protein. The repertoire holds under 200,000 distinct CDR3 sequences, with 40% to 50% as singletons. Sequencing was performed on sorted CD4+, CD8+, or CD8+CD57+ T cells (not recorded which) from PBMCs. Receptors originate from a human donor with aplastic anemia. Both conserved end residues are trimmed from each CDR3. The order of the fields is J gene, V gene, CDR3 protein.

J gene: TRBJ2-7
V gene: TRBV30
CDR3 protein: AYVLAGLYEQY

J gene: TRBJ2-7
V gene: TRBV7-3
CDR3 protein: ASSWRGQGAYEQY

J gene: TRBJ2-7
V gene: TRBV15
CDR3 protein: ATSRTGGAVDEQY

J gene: TRBJ1-1
V gene: TRBV6-5
CDR3 protein: ASSSRTGGNTNTEAF

J gene: TRBJ2-5
V gene: TRBV5-5
CDR3 protein: ASSLPGTIQETQY

J gene: TRBJ1-2
V gene: TRBV9
CDR3 protein: ASSVGGGGYT

J gene: TRBJ1-1
V gene: TRBV15
CDR3 protein: ATSSGPGQR

J gene: TRBJ2-5
V gene: TRBV24-1
CDR3 protein: ATSDFGGTQY

J gene: TRBJ2-7
V gene: TRBV15
CDR3 protein: ATSRDQGSYEQY

J gene: TRBJ2-3
V gene: TRBV6-2/TRBV6-3
CDR3 protein: ASSFEVTQY

J gene: TRBJ2-2
V gene: TRBV5-1
CDR3 protein: ASSFTQGAGGELF

J gene: TRBJ1-1
V gene: TRBV25-1
CDR3 protein: ASSDRFRGTEAF

J gene: TRBJ1-5
V gene: TRBV20-1
CDR3 protein: SAKAGQGHQPQH

J gene: TRBJ2-5
V gene: TRBV25-1
CDR3 protein: ASKLDQETQY

J gene: TRBJ2-3
V gene: TRBV20-1
CDR3 protein: SARSTSGRGRDTQY

J gene: TRBJ1-5
V gene: TRBV20-1
CDR3 protein: SASGDGGVQPQH

J gene: TRBJ2-3
V gene: TRBV20-1
CDR3 protein: SARSIKDTQY

J gene: TRBJ1-3
V gene: TRBV7-2
CDR3 protein: ASSSWTGNTIY

J gene: TRBJ2-5
V gene: TRBV7-9
CDR3 protein: ASSLAGTGLQETQY

J gene: TRBJ1-6
V gene: TRBV7-2
CDR3 protein: ASSLAGRGSPLH

J gene: TRBJ2-7
V gene: TRBV30
CDR3 protein: AWGEQY

J gene: TRBJ2-7
V gene: TRBV6-5
CDR3 protein: ASSLNSGTSSYEQY

J gene: TRBJ2-7
V gene: TRBV5-4
CDR3 protein: ASSLLQGARYEQY

J gene: TRBJ2-4
V gene: TRBV4-2
CDR3 protein: ASSPGSGRKNIQY

J gene: TRBJ1-1
V gene: TRBV6-5
CDR3 protein: ASSYSPGQQNTEAF

J gene: TRBJ1-5
V gene: TRBV9
CDR3 protein: ASSVEAGNQPQH

J gene: TRBJ2-3
V gene: TRBV20-1
CDR3 protein: SAGERGPSTDTQY

J gene: TRBJ2-7
V gene: TRBV2
CDR3 protein: AISPQGAVGYEQY

J gene: TRBJ2-3
V gene: TRBV9
CDR3 protein: ASSVDRFGGAGPDTQY